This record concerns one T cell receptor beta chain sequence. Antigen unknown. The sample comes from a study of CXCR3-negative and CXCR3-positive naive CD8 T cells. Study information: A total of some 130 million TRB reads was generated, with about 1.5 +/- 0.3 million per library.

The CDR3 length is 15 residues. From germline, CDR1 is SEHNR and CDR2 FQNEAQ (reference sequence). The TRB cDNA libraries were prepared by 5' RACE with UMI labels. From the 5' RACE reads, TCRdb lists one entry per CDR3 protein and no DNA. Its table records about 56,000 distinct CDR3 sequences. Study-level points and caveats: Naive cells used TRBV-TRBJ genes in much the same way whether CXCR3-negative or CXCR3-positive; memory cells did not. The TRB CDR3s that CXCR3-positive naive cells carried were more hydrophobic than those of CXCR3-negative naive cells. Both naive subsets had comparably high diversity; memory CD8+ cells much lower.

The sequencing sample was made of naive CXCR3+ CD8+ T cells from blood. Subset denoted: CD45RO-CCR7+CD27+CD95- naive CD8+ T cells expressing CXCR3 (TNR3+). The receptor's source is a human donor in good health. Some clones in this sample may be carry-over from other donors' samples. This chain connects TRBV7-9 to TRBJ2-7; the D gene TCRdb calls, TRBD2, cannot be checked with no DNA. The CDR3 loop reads CASSSPYSGGYEQYF.